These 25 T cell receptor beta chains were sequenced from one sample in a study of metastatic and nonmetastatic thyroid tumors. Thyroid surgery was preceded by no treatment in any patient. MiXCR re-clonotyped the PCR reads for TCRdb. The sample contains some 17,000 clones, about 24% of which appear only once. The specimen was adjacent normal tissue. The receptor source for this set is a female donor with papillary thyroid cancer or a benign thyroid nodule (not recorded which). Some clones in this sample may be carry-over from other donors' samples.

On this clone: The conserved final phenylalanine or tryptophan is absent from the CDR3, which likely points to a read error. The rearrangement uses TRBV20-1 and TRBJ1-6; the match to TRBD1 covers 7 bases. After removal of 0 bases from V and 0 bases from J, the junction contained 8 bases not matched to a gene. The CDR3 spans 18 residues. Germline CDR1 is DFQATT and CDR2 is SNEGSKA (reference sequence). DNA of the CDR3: TGCAGTGCTAGAGATCTAAGGCAGGGGGGCTCCTATAATTCACCCCTCCACTCT. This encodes CSARDLRQGGSYNSPLHS.

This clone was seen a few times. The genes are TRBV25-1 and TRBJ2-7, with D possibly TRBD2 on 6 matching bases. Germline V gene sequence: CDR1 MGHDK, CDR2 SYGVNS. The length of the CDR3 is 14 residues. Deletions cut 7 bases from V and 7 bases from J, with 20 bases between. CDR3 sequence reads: CASTMGGGSREQYF. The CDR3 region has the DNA TGTGCCAGCACTATGGGTGGAGGGTCCCGGGAGCAGTACTTC.

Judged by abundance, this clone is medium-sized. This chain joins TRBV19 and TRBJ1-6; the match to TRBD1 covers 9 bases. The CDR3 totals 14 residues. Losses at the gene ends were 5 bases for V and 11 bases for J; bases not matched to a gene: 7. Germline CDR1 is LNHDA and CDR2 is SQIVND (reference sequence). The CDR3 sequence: CASSAQGARTPLHF. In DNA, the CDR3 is TGTGCCAGTAGTGCACAGGGGGCGAGGACACCCCTCCACTTT.

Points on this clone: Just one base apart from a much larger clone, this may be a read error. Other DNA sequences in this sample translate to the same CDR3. The CDR3 nucleotides read TGCAGCGTTGGGGAGGGGGGAACAGATACGCAGTATTTT. Translating it yields CSVGEGGTDTQYF. The chain uses TRBV29-1 and TRBJ2-3; the D gene is possibly TRBD2 (7 bases). CDR3 length: 13 residues. Germline CDR1 is SQVTM and CDR2 is ANQGSEA. Trimming took off 4 bases at V and 3 bases at J, with 11 bases between the two ends.

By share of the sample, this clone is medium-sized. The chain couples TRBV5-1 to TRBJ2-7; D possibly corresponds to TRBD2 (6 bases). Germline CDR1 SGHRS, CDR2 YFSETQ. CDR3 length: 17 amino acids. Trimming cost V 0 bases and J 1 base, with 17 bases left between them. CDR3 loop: CASSLGYGTGTSYEQYF. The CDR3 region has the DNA TGCGCCAGCAGCTTGGGCTACGGGACTGGAACTTCCTACGAGCAGTACTTC.

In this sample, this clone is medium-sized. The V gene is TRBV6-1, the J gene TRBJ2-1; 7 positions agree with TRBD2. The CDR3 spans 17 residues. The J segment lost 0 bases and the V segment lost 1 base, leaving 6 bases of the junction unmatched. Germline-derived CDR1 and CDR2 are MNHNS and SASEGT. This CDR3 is CASSEVSLAVSYNEQFF. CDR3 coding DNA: TGTGCCAGCAGTGAAGTAAGTCTAGCGGTCTCCTACAATGAGCAGTTCTTC.

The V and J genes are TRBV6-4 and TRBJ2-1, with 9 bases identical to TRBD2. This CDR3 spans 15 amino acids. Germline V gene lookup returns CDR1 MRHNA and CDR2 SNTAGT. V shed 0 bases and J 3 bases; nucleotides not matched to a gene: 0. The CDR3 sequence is CASSDSLAGYNEQFF. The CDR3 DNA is TGTGCCAGCAGTGACTCACTAGCGGGCTACAATGAGCAGTTCTTC.

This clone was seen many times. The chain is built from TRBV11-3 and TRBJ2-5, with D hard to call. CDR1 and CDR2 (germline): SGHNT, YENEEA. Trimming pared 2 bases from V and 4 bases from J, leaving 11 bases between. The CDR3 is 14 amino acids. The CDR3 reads CASSLSALSETQYF. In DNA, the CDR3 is TGTGCCAGCAGCTTATCGGCTCTATCAGAGACCCAGTACTTC.

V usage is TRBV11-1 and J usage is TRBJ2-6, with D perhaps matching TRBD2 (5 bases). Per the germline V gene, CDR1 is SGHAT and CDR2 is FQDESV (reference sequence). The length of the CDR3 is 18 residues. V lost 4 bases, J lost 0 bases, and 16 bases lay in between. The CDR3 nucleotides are TGTGCCAGCAGCTACGCTAGCTGGATTAGCTCTGGGGCCAACGTCCTGACTTTC. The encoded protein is CASSYASWISSGANVLTF.

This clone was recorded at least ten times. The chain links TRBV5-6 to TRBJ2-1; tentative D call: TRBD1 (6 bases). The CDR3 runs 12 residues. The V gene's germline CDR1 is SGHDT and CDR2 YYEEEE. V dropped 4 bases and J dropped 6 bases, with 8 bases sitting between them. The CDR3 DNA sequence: TGTGCCAGCAGCCTACAGGGCAATGAGCAGTTCTTC. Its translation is CASSLQGNEQFF.

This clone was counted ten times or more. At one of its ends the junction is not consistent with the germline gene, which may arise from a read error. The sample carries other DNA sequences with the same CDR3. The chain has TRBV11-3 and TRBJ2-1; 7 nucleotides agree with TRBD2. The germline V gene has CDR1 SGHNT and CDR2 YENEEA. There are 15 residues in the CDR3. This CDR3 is CVSSPGLAAYNEQFF. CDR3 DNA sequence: TGTGTCAGCAGCCCGGGGCTAGCGGCATACAATGAGCAGTTCTTC.

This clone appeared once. CDR3: CASSPLLFSPRVHKAFF. CDR3 DNA: TGTGCCAGCAGCCCCCTTTTATTCTCTCCTAGGGTCCATAAAGCTTTCTTT. The chain combines TRBV28 with TRBJ1-1; D unclear. Trimming took off 6 bases at V and 9 bases at J, with 29 bases between the two ends. Germline-derived CDR1 and CDR2 are MDHEN and SYDVKM. This CDR3 contains 17 residues.

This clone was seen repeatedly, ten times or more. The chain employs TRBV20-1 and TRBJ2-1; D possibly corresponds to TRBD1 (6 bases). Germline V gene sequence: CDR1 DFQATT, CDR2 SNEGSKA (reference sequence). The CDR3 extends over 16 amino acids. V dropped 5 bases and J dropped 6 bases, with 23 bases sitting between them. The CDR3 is CSAALRELGGSNEQFF. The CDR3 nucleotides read TGCAGTGCTGCACTTCGGGAACTAGGGGGTTCCAATGAGCAGTTCTTC.

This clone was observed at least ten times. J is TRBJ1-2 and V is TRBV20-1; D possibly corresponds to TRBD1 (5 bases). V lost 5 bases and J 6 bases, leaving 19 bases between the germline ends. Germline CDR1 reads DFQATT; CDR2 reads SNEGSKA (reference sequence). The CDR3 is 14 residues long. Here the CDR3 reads CSASSPWGQHGYTF. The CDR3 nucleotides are TGCAGTGCTTCCTCCCCATGGGGCCAGCATGGCTACACCTTC.

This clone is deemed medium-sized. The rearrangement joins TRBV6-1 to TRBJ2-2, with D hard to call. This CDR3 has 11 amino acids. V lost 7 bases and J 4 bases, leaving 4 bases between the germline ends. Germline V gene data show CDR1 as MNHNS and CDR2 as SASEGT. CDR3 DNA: TGTGCCAGCACGAGCACCGGGGAGCTGTTTTTT. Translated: CASTSTGELFF.

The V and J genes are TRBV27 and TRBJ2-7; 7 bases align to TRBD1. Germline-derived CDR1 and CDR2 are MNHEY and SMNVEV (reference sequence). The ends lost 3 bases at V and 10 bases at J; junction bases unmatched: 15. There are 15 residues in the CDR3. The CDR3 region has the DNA TGTGCCAGCAGTTTGTTTGGGACAGCCCCCTACGTTCAGTACTTC. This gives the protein CASSLFGTAPYVQYF.

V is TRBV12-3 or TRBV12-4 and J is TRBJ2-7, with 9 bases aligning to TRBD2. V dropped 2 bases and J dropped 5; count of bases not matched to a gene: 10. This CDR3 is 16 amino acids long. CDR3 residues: CASSLFHSGSQNEQYF. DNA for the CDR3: TGTGCCAGCAGTTTATTTCATAGCGGGAGTCAGAACGAGCAGTACTTC.

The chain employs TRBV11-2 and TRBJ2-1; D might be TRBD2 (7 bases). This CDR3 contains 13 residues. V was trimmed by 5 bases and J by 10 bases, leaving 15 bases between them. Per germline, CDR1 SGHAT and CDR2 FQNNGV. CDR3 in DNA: TGTGCCAGCAGCCCACCGGGGGGCTACGAGCAGTTCTTC. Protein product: CASSPPGGYEQFF.

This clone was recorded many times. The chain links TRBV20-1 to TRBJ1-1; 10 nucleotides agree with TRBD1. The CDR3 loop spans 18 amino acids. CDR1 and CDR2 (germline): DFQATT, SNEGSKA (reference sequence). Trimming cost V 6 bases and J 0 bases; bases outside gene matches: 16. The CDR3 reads CSAQIWDRGPEVNTEAFF. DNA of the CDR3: TGCAGTGCCCAGATATGGGACAGGGGCCCTGAGGTGAACACTGAAGCTTTCTTT.

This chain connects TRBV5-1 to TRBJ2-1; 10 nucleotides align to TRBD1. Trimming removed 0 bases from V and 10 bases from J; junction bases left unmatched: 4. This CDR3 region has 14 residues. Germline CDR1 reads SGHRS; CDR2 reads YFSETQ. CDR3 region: CASSLGQGAFEQFF. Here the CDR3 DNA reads TGCGCCAGCAGCTTGGGACAGGGGGCGTTCGAGCAGTTCTTC.

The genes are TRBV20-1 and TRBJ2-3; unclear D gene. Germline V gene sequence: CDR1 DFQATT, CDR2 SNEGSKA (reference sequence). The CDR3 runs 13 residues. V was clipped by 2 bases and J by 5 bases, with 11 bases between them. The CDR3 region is CSARYYLKDTQYF. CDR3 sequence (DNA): TGCAGTGCTAGATACTACTTGAAAGATACGCAGTATTTT.

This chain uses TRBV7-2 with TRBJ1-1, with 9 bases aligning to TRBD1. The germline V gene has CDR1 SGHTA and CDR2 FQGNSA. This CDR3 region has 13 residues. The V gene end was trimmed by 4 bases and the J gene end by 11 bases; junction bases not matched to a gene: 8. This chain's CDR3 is CASSSRRTGEAFF. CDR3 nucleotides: TGTGCCAGCAGCTCTAGACGGACAGGGGAGGCTTTCTTT.

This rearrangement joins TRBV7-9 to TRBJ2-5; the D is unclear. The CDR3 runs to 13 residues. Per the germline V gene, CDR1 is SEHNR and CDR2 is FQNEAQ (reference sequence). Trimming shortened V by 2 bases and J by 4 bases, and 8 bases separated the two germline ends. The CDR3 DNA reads TGTGCCAGCAGCTTACCGGGCGGAGAGACCCAGTACTTC. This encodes CASSLPGGETQYF.

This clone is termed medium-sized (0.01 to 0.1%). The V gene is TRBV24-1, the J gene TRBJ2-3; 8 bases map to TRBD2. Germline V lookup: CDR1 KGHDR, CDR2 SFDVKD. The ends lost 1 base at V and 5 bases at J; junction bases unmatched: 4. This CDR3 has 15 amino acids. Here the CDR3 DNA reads TGTGCCACCAGTGATTTTAGGGCGGGAGGAGATACGCAGTATTTT. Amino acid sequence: CATSDFRAGGDTQYF.

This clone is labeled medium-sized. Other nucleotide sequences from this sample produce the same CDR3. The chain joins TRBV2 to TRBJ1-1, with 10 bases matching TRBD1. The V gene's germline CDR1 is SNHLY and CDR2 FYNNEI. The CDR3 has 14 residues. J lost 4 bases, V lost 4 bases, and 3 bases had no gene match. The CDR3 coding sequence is TGTGCCAGCAGTGGTGGACAGGGGGGCACTGAAGCTTTCTTT. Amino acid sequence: CASSGGQGGTEAFF.